This T cell receptor beta chain derives from a study of blood T cell repertoires in COVID-19. For the study at large: Italy, Spain and the United States were the sources of the convalescent and acute COVID-19 samples.

As processed by the authors: Researchers report that nucleated cell counts were estimated from reference gene primer amplification. Using immunoSEQ multiplex PCR, the repertoire was profiled, and TCRdb retains in-frame clones only, with some absent. V and J calls and clone size are as listed in that table; D and trimming were resolved from the DNA. This sample has 200,000 to 250,000 clones; about 89% occur once, and the top ten carry around 4%. Cohort 3 recovered donors had two negative PCRs, clearance, or symptom resolution. Trimming removed 6 bases from V and 0 bases from J, with 15 bases in between. The CDR3 is 16 residues long. Per the germline V gene, CDR1 is LNHNV and CDR2 is YYDKDF (reference sequence).

The sequence was obtained from a woman aged 30 to 39 who had recovered from COVID-19. The rearrangement joins TRBV15 to TRBJ1-5; D uncertain. The sequenced material came from PBMCs or T cells enriched from blood (not recorded which). CDR3 amino acids: CATSSPLLHSNQPQHF. The CDR3 DNA follows: TGTGCCACCAGTAGTCCGTTGCTCCATAGCAATCAGCCCCAGCATTTT.